A selection of T cell receptor beta chains follows, all from one sample in a study of tumor and adjacent non-tumor tissue in lung cancer. TCRdb itself ran the multiplex PCR reads through MiXCR, one entry per CDR3 protein. In the table there are 200,000 to 250,000 distinct CDR3 sequences, about two thirds of which are singletons. The sequencing sample was made of lung tumor tissue. The receptors come from a man aged 60 to 69 with non-small cell lung cancer. CDR3s include the opening cysteine and the closing phenylalanine or tryptophan. The D gene is left open where the match is weak. A clone size is listed for some rows: how often the clone was seen (once, few, many), or a class if it is expanded.

>TRBD2|TRBV12-5|.|TRBJ2-1
TGTGCTAGCAGCCGGGACTACATACCCAATGAGCAGTTCTTC
CASSRDYIPNEQFF
>.|TRBV4-3|many|TRBJ1-5
TGCGCCAGCAGCCTAACGGATAATCAGCCCCAGCATTTT
CASSLTDNQPQHF
>.|TRBV11-3|.|TRBJ2-1
TGTGCCCGCAGCCTCAGCAGGGCTGGGAATGAGCAGTTCTTC
CARSLSRAGNEQFF
>.|TRBV20-1|once|TRBJ2-1
TGCAGTGTTCCGAAGGGCCCTAATGAGCAGTTCTTC
CSVPKGPNEQFF
>.|TRBV6-1|.|TRBJ1-2
TGTGCCAGCAGTGGGGGGGCCCGGATATTGGGCAGGAGTGCCTATGGCTACAGCTTC
CASSGGARILGRSAYGYSF
>.|TRBV12-3/TRBV12-4|few|TRBJ1-2
TGTGCCAGCAGTCCGCACGCCCCGGGGGGCTACACCTTC
CASSPHAPGGYTF
>.|TRBV29-1|.|TRBJ2-3
TGCAGCTTTGACCGGAGGGGGACAGCAAATCAGCCCCAGTATTTT
CSFDRRGTANQPQYF
>.|TRBV6-1|medium-sized|TRBJ2-2
TGTGCCAGCAGTGTTCAGGCGAACACCGGGGAGCTGTTTTTT
CASSVQANTGELFF
>.|TRBV12-3/TRBV12-4|.|TRBJ2-3
TGTGCCAGAAGAAGTCAGGGGTTGGTGGCAGATACGCAGTATTTT
CARRSQGLVADTQYF
>TRBD1|TRBV19|.|TRBJ2-7
TGTGCCAATAGTATCTCAGGGGGCGAGCAGTACTTC
CANSISGGEQYF
>.|TRBV6-1|once|TRBJ1-6
TGTGCCAGCAGAAGTGCGGACAGAAATAATTCACCCCTCCACTTT
CASRSADRNNSPLHF
>.|TRBV20-1|few|TRBJ1-5
TGCAGTGCTAGGGAGGTTAGGGATCAGCCCCAGCATTTT
CSAREVRDQPQHF
>TRBD1|TRBV20-1|few|TRBJ2-2
TGCAGTGCTAGAGTGTGGTCAGGGGGCGCAAACACCGGGGAGCTGTTTTTT
CSARVWSGGANTGELFF
>.|TRBV20-1|.|TRBJ2-7
TGCAATACTAGTGGACTCTCCTACGAGCAGTACTTC
CNTSGLSYEQYF
>TRBD1|TRBV20-1|.|TRBJ2-5
TGCAGTCCTAGACCCATGACAGGGTTAGGCGAGACCCAGTACTTC
CSPRPMTGLGETQYF
>.|TRBV30|.|TRBJ1-3
TGTGCCTGGAGTGTACGGAGAAGCTCTGGAAACACCATATATTTT
CAWSVRRSSGNTIYF
>.|TRBV6-6|few|TRBJ2-5
TGTGCCAGCAGTTACTCTGGTGGGGGGGAGACCCAGTACTTC
CASSYSGGGETQYF
>.|TRBV12-3/TRBV12-4|.|TRBJ2-3
TGTGCCAGCAGTCGCGGTACTGGGGGACGCACAGATACGCAGTATTTT
CASSRGTGGRTDTQYF
>TRBD1|TRBV20-1|.|TRBJ1-6
TGCAGTGCTAGAATCATGGGACAGGGGAATCCGAGTTCACCCCTCCACTTT
CSARIMGQGNPSSPLHF
>TRBD2|TRBV6-5|once|TRBJ2-1
TGTGCCAGTATTGAGGGAGCGGGGGGACTTATTTCCCGCAATGAGCAGTTCTTC
CASIEGAGGLISRNEQFF
>TRBD2|TRBV6-6|.|TRBJ2-7
TGTGCCAGCACCCCTAGCGGGAGTTACGAGCAGTACTTC
CASTPSGSYEQYF
>.|TRBV6-2/TRBV6-3|.|TRBJ1-5
TGTGCCAGCAGCCCCACCGGGCAGGGGAGTCAGCCCCAGCATTTT
CASSPTGQGSQPQHF
>TRBD2|TRBV4-2|.|TRBJ2-7
TGTGCCAGCAGCCAAGACTCTACGAGACTAGCGGGGAACGGGCAGTACTTC
CASSQDSTRLAGNGQYF
>.|TRBV11-2|.|TRBJ2-6
TGTGCCAGTAGCTTAGGGACACTACGTTCTAGGGCCAACGTCCTGACTTTC
CASSLGTLRSRANVLTF
>.|TRBV4-1|many|TRBJ1-2
TGCGCCAGCAGCCAAGACTTCTCAAGGGGCCGTTCATGGGACTATGGCTACACCTTC
CASSQDFSRGRSWDYGYTF
>.|TRBV20-1|.|TRBJ2-7
TGCTGTGCTAGAGGAGCTTCGGGATCCTACGAGCAGTACTTC
CCARGASGSYEQYF
>.|TRBV4-2|many|TRBJ2-7
TGTGCCAGCAGCCAAGGTTCCGGACCCAGCTACGAGCAGTACTTC
CASSQGSGPSYEQYF
>.|TRBV28|.|TRBJ1-2
TGTACCAGCAGTTACCGGCACAGCTATGGCTACACCTTC
CTSSYRHSYGYTF
>.|TRBV20-1|.|TRBJ2-7
TGCAGTGCTCACCAGGGGGGCTACAAGCAGTACTTC
CSAHQGGYKQYF
>.|TRBV6-5|few|TRBJ1-3
TGTGCCAGCAGCGCCAGGGAGGGCGACACCATATATTTT
CASSAREGDTIYF
>.|TRBV4-3|.|TRBJ1-1
TGCACCAGCAGCCAAGACGTTCCGGACAGTTCGAGCACTGAAGCTTTCTTT
CTSSQDVPDSSSTEAFF
>TRBD2|TRBV5-6|.|TRBJ2-3
TGTGCCAGCAGCGCCCGGCTAGCGGGCTTTGCAGATACGCAGTATTTT
CASSARLAGFADTQYF
>TRBD1|TRBV11-3|.|TRBJ2-2
TGTGCCAGCAGCTCAGGGGGCAGGCGGTCCGGCGAGCTGTTTTTT
CASSSGGRRSGELFF
>.|TRBV6-1|.|TRBJ1-3
TGTGCCAGAAGTGAAGCGCTCCAGGGACCTGAAGGAAACACCATATATTTT
CARSEALQGPEGNTIYF
>TRBD1|TRBV4-1|.|TRBJ2-7
TGCGCCAGCAACCCGTGGTCAGGGGGCGGCGACGAGCAGTACTTC
CASNPWSGGGDEQYF
>TRBD2|TRBV11-3|many|TRBJ2-2
TGTGCCAGCAGCCTAACTAGCGGGGTGAACACCGGGGAGCTGTTTTTT
CASSLTSGVNTGELFF
>TRBD2|TRBV7-8|.|TRBJ2-6
TGTGCCAGCAGCCCTCCGGGACTAGACTTCTCTGGGGCCAACGTCCTGACTTTC
CASSPPGLDFSGANVLTF